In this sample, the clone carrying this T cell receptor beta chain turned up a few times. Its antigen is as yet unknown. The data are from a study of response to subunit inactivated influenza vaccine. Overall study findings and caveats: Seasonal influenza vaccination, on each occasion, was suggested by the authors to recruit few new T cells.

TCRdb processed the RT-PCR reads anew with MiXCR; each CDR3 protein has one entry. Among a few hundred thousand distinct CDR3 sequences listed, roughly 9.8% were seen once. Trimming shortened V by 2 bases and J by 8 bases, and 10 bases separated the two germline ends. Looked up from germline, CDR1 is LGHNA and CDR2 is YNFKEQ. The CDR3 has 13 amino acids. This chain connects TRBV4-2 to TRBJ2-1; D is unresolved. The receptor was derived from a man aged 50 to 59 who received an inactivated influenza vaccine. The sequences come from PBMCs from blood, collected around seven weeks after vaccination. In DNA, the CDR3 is TGTGCCAGCAGCCAACGGCTTGGGTATGAGCAGTTCTTC. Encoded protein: CASSQRLGYEQFF.